This T cell receptor beta chain was sequenced for a study of blood T cell repertoires in COVID-19. At the level of the study: The United States, Italy and Spain were the sources of the acute and convalescent COVID-19 samples.

Some clones are missing from TCRdb's copy, which holds only in-frame ones; the method was immunoSEQ multiplex PCR. This table has roughly 180,000 clones, roughly 94% appearing once. Seattle-derived patients entered the study during active infection and were followed longitudinally. CDR3 length: 16 amino acids. V shed 3 bases, J shed 6 bases, and the junction held 7 bases outside the gene matches. Germline lookup yields CDR1 ENHRY and CDR2 SYGVKD. This clonotype originated in a man between 25 and 39 years old with COVID-19, enrolled during active disease. The rearrangement uses TRBV10-3 and TRBJ2-2; 10 nucleotides line up with TRBD2. The sequenced sample was peripheral blood. This chain's CDR3 is CAISEAGGPRAGELFF. For the CDR3, the DNA is TGTGCCATCAGTGAAGCGGGGGGGCCGAGGGCCGGGGAGCTGTTTTTT.